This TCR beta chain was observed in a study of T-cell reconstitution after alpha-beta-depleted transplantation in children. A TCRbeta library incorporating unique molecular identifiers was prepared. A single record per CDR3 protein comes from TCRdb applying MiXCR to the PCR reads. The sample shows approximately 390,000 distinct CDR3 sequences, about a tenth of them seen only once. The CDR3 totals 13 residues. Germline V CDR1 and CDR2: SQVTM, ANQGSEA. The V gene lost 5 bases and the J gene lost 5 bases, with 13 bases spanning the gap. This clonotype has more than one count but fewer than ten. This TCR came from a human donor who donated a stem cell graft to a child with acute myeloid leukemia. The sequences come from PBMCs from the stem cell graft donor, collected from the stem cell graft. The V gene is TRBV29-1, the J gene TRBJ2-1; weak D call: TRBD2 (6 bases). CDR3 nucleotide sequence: TGCAGCGTTACTTTCGGAGGGGACAATGAGCAGTTCTTC. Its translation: CSVTFGGDNEQFF.